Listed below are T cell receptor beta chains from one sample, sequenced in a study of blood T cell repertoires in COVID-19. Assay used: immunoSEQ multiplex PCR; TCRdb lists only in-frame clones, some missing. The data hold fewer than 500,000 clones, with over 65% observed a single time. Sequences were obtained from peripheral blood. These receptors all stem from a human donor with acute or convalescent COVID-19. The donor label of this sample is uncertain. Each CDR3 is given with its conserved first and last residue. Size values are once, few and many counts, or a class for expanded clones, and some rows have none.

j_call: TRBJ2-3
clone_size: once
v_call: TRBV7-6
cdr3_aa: CASSLPTGGITDTQYF

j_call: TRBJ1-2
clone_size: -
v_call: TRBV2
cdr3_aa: CASRGSYYGYTF

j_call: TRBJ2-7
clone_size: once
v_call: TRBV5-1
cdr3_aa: CASRQVQGSEQYF

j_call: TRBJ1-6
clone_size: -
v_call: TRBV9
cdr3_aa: CASSPTISKGVNSPLHF

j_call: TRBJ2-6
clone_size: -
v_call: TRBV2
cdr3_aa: CASRGGTAWTGANVLTF

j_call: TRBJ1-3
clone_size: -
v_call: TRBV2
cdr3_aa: CASSTPRGPAVYF

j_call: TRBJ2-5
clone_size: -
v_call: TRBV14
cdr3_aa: CASSQDSTSWRETQYF

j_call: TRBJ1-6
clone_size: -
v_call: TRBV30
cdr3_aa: CAWETGHNSPLHF

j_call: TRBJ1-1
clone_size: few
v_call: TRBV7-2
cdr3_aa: CASSPDLRLINTEAFF

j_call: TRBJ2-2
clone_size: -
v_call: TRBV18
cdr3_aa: CASSNRDRLSTGELFF

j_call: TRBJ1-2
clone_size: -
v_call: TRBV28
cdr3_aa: CASSLRQGPYTF

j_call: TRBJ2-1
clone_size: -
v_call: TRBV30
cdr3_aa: CAWRGLAEHNEQFF

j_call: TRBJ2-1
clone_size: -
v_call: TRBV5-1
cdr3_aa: CASSLRVFEGQLGLGGAIGNEQFF

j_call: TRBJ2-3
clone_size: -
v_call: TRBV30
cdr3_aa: CAWRRLAGSTTDTQYF